This TCR beta chain appears in the sequencing data of a study of OX40 agonist ivuxolimab in advanced cancers. Trimming removed 2 bases from V and 3 bases from J, with 19 bases in between. The CDR3 totals 17 residues. CDR1 and CDR2 (germline): SGHVS, FQNEAQ. Profiled with immunoSEQ multiplex PCR; TCRdb holds only in-frame clones, not every one. Of some 65,000 clones listed, roughly 91% are singletons. The sequenced sample was CD4+ or CD8+ T cells sorted from blood, obtained in a trial of the OX40 agonist ivuxolimab. The receptor comes from an adult with an advanced solid tumor such as melanoma, head and neck, liver or kidney cancer. This chain links TRBV7-8 with TRBJ1-2; D might be TRBD1 (6 bases). CDR3 in amino acids: CASSLMGVQGTDYGYTF. The CDR3 nucleotides read TGTGCCAGCAGCTTAATGGGGGTACAGGGCACCGACTATGGCTACACCTTC.